This record concerns one T cell receptor (beta chain) sequence. The antigen is not known. Both 60 Vbeta primers and 13 Jbeta primers went into the PCR. Profiled with immunoSEQ multiplex PCR; TCRdb holds only in-frame clones, not every one. The data hold some 78,000 clones, with approximately 80% observed a single time. This entry is derived from a study of cytomegalovirus exposure and HLA in healthy donors. Findings and limits, study-wide: Analysis performed later found about 18,000 TCR beta sequences associated with HLA alleles at 0.05 false discovery rate. Among the most significant clusters, several appeared linked to common viral pathogens in a later analysis.

The CDR3 covers 15 residues. Germline CDR1 SGHRS, CDR2 YFSETQ. Trimming stripped 0 bases from V and 9 bases from J, with 16 bases between. This clonotype was obtained from a woman in her forties or fifties in good health and CMV-seropositive. This chain uses TRBV5-1 with TRBJ2-1, with a possible D match to TRBD2 (6 bases). Sequenced: PBMCs. As DNA, the CDR3 is TGCGCCAGCAGCTTGGGACCTACCCAGGGAGGTGAGCAGTTCTTC. Translated: CASSLGPTQGGEQFF.